The text below deals with one T cell receptor beta chain. Its antigen is unknown. TCRdb processed the RT-PCR reads anew with MiXCR; each CDR3 protein has one entry. The sample contains 500,000 to 650,000 distinct CDR3 sequences, 7.5% to 8.5% of which appear only once. This sample stems from a study of response to subunit inactivated influenza vaccine. Findings and limits, study-wide: The authors proposed limited new T cell recruitment per seasonal influenza vaccination.

Germline V gene sequence: CDR1 MNHEY, CDR2 SMNVEV (reference sequence). This CDR3 has 15 residues. The V gene end was trimmed by 6 bases and the J gene end by 5 bases; junction bases not matched to a gene: 11. The receptor comes from a man aged 50-75 years who received an inactivated influenza vaccine. The gene calls are TRBV27 and TRBJ2-7, with 9 bases aligning to TRBD1. This specimen consisted of PBMCs from blood, obtained around 2 years after vaccination. The CDR3 sequence is CASSPAPGQGHEQYF. CDR3 coding DNA: TGTGCCAGCAGCCCTGCCCCGGGACAGGGCCACGAGCAGTACTTC.